This paragraph reports one T cell receptor beta chain. Its matching antigen is unknown. The data are from a study of T cell responses to AZD1222 COVID-19 vaccine. Study in general: Pooled in the analysis were second doses at about 4 or about 12 weeks. Whole-study results and caveats: Reports say nearly half of spike-specific TCRs go after unmutated variant regions. Dominant at 160-218 and 743-854, vaccine-associated CD4 TCRs also spanned spike.

Sequencing used immunoSEQ multiplex PCR; TCRdb keeps in-frame clones, though not all of them. The table lists 150,000 or so clones, roughly 90% of them singletons. The CDR3 contains 12 residues. Trimming cost V 3 bases and J 8 bases, with 13 bases left between them. The V gene's germline CDR1 is DFQATT and CDR2 SNEGSKA (reference sequence). The source is an adult in good health. This rearrangement joins TRBV20-1 to TRBJ1-2; no clear D gene. Sequenced here: peripheral blood, sampled on day 0 of AZD1222 vaccination. The CDR3 sequence is CSASQGLGGYTF. Written as DNA, the CDR3 is TGCAGTGCTAGTCAAGGGTTAGGCGGCTACACCTTC.